These 21 T cell receptor beta chains were all obtained from the same sample, sequenced in a study of T cell clusters in autoimmune cytopenias. Each sample's input was about 270 ng genomic DNA, some 34,000 genome equivalents. One tube held mixed TRB-A and TRB-B primer pools for touch-down PCR. For each CDR3 protein, TCRdb gives one entry from its re-call of the multiplex PCR reads, without DNA. This table holds fewer than 7,500 distinct CDR3 sequences. These data also formed part of another study, on T cell repertoires in aging, cancer and after chemotherapy.

The sequenced sample consisted of peripheral blood. The receptors come from a human donor in good health.

This clonotype is deemed medium-sized (0.01 to 0.1%) by its frequency. This rearrangement joins TRBV18 to TRBJ2-5; the TCRdb D gene call, TRBD2, has no DNA to confirm it. The CDR3 spans 15 residues. CDR1 KGHSH and CDR2 LQKENI come from the germline V gene. The CDR3 reads CASSPLRGAKETQYF.

This sequence joins TRBV27 and TRBJ1-5. This CDR3 spans 13 amino acids. CDR1 is MNHEY and CDR2 is SMNVEV in the germline V gene (reference sequence). Here the CDR3 reads CASSLSGRAPQHF.

J is TRBJ2-3 and V is TRBV7-9; TCRdb's assignment of TRBD1 cannot be checked, as there is no DNA. This CDR3 is built from 15 residues. CDR1 and CDR2 (germline): SEHNR, FQNEAQ (reference sequence). CDR3 in amino acids: CASSLVWRGADTQYF.

This chain links TRBV5-6 with TRBJ2-6. This CDR3 is 13 amino acids long. The germline CDR1 and CDR2 sequences are SGHDT and YYEEEE. The chain's CDR3 is CASSLSGANVLTF.

The rearrangement uses TRBV10-3 and TRBJ1-1. The V gene's germline CDR1 is ENHRY and CDR2 SYGVKD. This CDR3 has 12 residues. The CDR3 sequence: CAILKGGTEAFF.

This chain joins TRBV6-2 or TRBV6-3 and TRBJ2-1; TCRdb indicates TRBD2, and absent DNA this call remains unverified. In germline, CDR1 is MNHEY, CDR2 SVGEGT. This CDR3 region has 15 residues. The CDR3 sequence: CASSPTSGDYNEQFF.

This clonotype shows up as medium-sized by frequency. V is TRBV24-1 and J is TRBJ2-3; the TRBD1 assignment by TCRdb is unverifiable without DNA. CDR3 length: 15 amino acids. The germline CDR1 and CDR2 sequences are KGHDR and SFDVKD. CDR3 in amino acids: CATSDLGQGTDTQYF.

The J gene is TRBJ1-5, the V gene TRBV12-3 or TRBV12-4; TCRdb gives TRBD1 as the D gene, but with no DNA this cannot be confirmed. There are 16 residues in the CDR3. CDR3 sequence: CASSWMTGTLNQPQHF.

In terms of frequency, this clonotype is medium-sized. The rearrangement uses TRBV27 and TRBJ2-1; with no DNA, the TCRdb D assignment of TRBD2 cannot be verified. The length of the CDR3 is 15 residues. Looked up from germline, CDR1 is MNHEY and CDR2 is SMNVEV (reference sequence). CDR3 sequence: CASSPPGLGYNEQFF.

The genes are TRBV6-5 and TRBJ2-7; lacking DNA, the TRBD1 call made by TCRdb goes unchecked. The CDR3 runs 14 residues. CDR1 and CDR2 from the germline V gene are MNHEY and SVGAGI. This CDR3 reads CASSLSWGADEQYF.

Measured by frequency, this clonotype is medium-sized. J is TRBJ2-7 and V is TRBV19; the D call of TRBD1 rests on TCRdb alone, since no DNA is present to check it. Germline V gives CDR1 LNHDA, CDR2 SQIVND (reference sequence). The length of the CDR3 is 14 residues. The CDR3 here is CASIGQFPSYEQYF.

The chain couples TRBV6-5 to TRBJ1-5; TCRdb returns TRBD1, unconfirmable since there is no DNA. The length of the CDR3 is 16 residues. The germline V gene has CDR1 MNHEY and CDR2 SVGAGI. CDR3 sequence: CASSPLGQHSNQPQHF.

This chain connects TRBV5-6 to TRBJ2-5. This CDR3 is built from 11 residues. From germline, CDR1 is SGHDT and CDR2 YYEEEE. The chain's CDR3 is CASSRRETQYF.

This clonotype counts as medium-sized by frequency. The chain uses TRBV19 and TRBJ2-5. The CDR3 is made up of 15 amino acids. CDR1 is LNHDA, CDR2 SQIVND, per germline (reference sequence). CDR3 protein: CASSIVRQARETQYF.

By frequency, this clonotype registers medium-sized. CDR3 sequence: CASSLEGYPVYNEQFF. This rearrangement joins TRBV13 to TRBJ2-1; TCRdb selects TRBD2, and the lack of DNA leaves this call unchecked. Germline CDR1 and CDR2: PRHDT and FYEKMQ (reference sequence). This CDR3 has 16 residues. The full variable domain, completed using reference TRBV13 and TRBJ2-1, is AAGVIQSPRHLIKEKRETATLKCYPIPRHDTVYWYQQGPGQDPQFLISFYEKMQSDKGSIPDRFSAQQFSDYHSELNMSSLELGDSALYFCASSLEGYPVYNEQFFGPGTRLTVL.

The rearrangement uses TRBV18 and TRBJ2-3; with no DNA, the TCRdb D assignment of TRBD2 cannot be verified. This CDR3 has 15 residues. Germline assignment: CDR1 KGHSH and CDR2 LQKENI. This chain's CDR3 is CASSPPSSGGDTQYF.

This rearrangement joins TRBV11-2 to TRBJ2-7; the TCRdb call, TRBD1, lacks DNA for checking. The germline V gene encodes CDR1 SGHAT and CDR2 FQNNGV. CDR3 length: 14 amino acids. CDR3 amino acids: CASSPRTGAWEQYF.

This chain joins TRBV7-6 and TRBJ2-5; checking the TCRdb D call of TRBD1 is not possible without DNA. The CDR3 is made up of 15 amino acids. Germline CDR1 SGHVS, CDR2 FNYEAQ. The CDR3: CASSLLRGIGETQYF.

This clonotype is identified as medium-sized from frequency. The chain couples TRBV6-1 to TRBJ2-3; TCRdb gives TRBD2 as the D gene, but with no DNA this cannot be confirmed. CDR1 and CDR2 from the germline V gene are MNHNS and SASEGT. The CDR3 length is 15 residues. CDR3 region: CASSELSGGWDTQYF.

J is TRBJ2-1 and V is TRBV6-6; TCRdb designates TRBD1, a call that cannot be tested without DNA. The CDR3 sequence is 14 residues long. Germline CDR1 is MNHNY and CDR2 is SVGAGI (reference sequence). CDR3 sequence: CASRVGQGGNEQFF.

The chain uses TRBV27 and TRBJ1-5; TCRdb selects TRBD1, and the lack of DNA leaves this call unchecked. Germline V gene sequence: CDR1 MNHEY, CDR2 SMNVEV (reference sequence). This CDR3 is 13 amino acids long. The CDR3 region is CASSLRGKQPQHF.